This T cell receptor beta chain was sequenced in a study of T cell repertoires in cytomegalovirus infection. Study as a whole: CMV epitopes that were recently identified and HLA-C-restricted were used alongside well-studied HLA-B-restricted ones.

Comment on this clonotype: Its antigen is currently unknown.

Germline V gene data show CDR1 as MNHNY and CDR2 as SVGAGI (reference sequence). The CDR3 is 14 amino acids. Trimming removed 2 bases from V and 5 bases from J, with 12 bases in between. TCRdb reanalysed the reads using MiXCR and keeps one entry per CDR3 protein. Among roughly 730,000 distinct CDR3 sequences listed, roughly 30% were seen once. This specimen was cultured PBMCs, taken from culture after CMV antigen stimulation. V gene TRBV6-6 combines with J gene TRBJ2-5; tentative D call: TRBD2 (6 bases). This clonotype was obtained from a human donor in good health (CMV status not recorded). Some clones in this sample may be carry-over from other donors' samples. CDR3 nucleotide sequence: TGTGCCAGCAGTTACACTCGGGGGTCGGAGACCCAGTACTTC. Amino acids: CASSYTRGSETQYF.